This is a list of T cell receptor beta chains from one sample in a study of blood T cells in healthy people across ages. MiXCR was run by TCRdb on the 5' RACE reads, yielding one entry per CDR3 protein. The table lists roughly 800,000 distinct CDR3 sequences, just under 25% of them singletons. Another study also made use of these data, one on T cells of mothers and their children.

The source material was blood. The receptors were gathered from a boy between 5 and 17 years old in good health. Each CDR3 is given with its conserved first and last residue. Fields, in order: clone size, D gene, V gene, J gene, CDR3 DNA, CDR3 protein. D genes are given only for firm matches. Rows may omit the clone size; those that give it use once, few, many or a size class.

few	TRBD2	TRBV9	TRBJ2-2	TGTGCCAGCAGCGTGACCCTTAGCCCCGGGACTAGCGGGGCGGGTTTCACCGGGGAGCTGTTTTTT	CASSVTLSPGTSGAGFTGELFF
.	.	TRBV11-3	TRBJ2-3	TGTGCCAGCAGCCGAGTAGGTCCCGGGAACACAGATACGCAGTATTTT	CASSRVGPGNTDTQYF
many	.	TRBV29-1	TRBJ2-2	TGCAGCGTTGATGTACTAGCGAACACCGGGGAGCTGTTTTTT	CSVDVLANTGELFF
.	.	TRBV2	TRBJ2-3	TGTGCCAGCGAGAAGAGTGAAGGGGCAGATACGCAGTATTTT	CASEKSEGADTQYF
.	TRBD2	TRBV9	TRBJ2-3	TGTGCCAGCAGCATCGGGACTAGCGGGAGATTTATTCCCCCAGATACGCAGTATTTT	CASSIGTSGRFIPPDTQYF
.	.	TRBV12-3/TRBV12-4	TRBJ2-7	TGTGCCAGCAGTTTAACGCGGACCTCCTACGAGCAGTACTTC	CASSLTRTSYEQYF
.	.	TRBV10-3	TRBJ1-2	TGTGCCATCAGTGCCGAGGTCGATAGCTATGGCTACACCTTC	CAISAEVDSYGYTF
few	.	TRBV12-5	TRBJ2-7	TGTGCTAGTGGTTTGGGCCCCAGGTTCGAGCAGTACTTC	CASGLGPRFEQYF
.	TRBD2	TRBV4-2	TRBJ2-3	TGTGCCAGCAGCCAAGAACTAGCGGGAGGGGCAGATACGCAGTATTTT	CASSQELAGGADTQYF
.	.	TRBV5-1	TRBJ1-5	TGCGCCAGCAGCTTAGCGGGGGCAAGCAATCAGCCCCAGCATTTT	CASSLAGASNQPQHF
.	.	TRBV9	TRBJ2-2	TGTGCCAGCAGCGTAGCGGGGAGCAACACCGGGGAGCTGTTTTTT	CASSVAGSNTGELFF
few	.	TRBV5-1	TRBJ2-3	TGCGCCAGCAGCTGGGGGGTAGTTAGGTCAGATACGCAGTATTTT	CASSWGVVRSDTQYF
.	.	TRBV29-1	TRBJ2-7	TGCAGCGTTACAGCGGGTTACGAGCAGTACTTC	CSVTAGYEQYF
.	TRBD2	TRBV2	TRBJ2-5	TGTGCCAGCAGTAAGACTAGCGGGAGACAAGAGACCCAGTACTTC	CASSKTSGRQETQYF
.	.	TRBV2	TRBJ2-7	TGTGCCAGCACTGACTCGGAGGGGGGCGGGAACGAGCAGTACTTC	CASTDSEGGGNEQYF
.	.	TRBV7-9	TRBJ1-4	TGTGCCAGCAGCTCTGAACAGGAGAGGGAAAAACTGTTTTTT	CASSSEQEREKLFF
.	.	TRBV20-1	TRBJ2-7	TGCAGTGCTACTAACGATAATGAAGACGGAGACGAGCAGTACTTC	CSATNDNEDGDEQYF
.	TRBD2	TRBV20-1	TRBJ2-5	TGCAGTGCCGCGAAACTAGCGGGGGTGCAAGAGACCCAGTACTTC	CSAAKLAGVQETQYF
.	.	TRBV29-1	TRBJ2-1	TGCAGCGTTGGGGGCCCCTTCGATGAGCAGTTCTTC	CSVGGPFDEQFF
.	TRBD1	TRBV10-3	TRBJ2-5	TGTGCCATCAGTGGTTCACAGGGACAGAACATCGGGGCCCAGTACTTC	CAISGSQGQNIGAQYF
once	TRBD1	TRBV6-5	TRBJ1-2	TGTGCCAGCAGTGCTCGACAGGGGGCAAACTATGGCTACACCTTC	CASSARQGANYGYTF
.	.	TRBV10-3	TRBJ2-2	TGTGCCATCAGTGCCTCGGGACGGGCGAACACCGGGGAGCTGTTTTTT	CAISASGRANTGELFF
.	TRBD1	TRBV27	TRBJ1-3	TGTGCCAGCAGTTCAGGCGCCGGGACAGGGCGAAACACCATATATTTT	CASSSGAGTGRNTIYF
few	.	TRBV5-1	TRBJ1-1	TGCGCCAGCAGCTCTTTAAGAGGCACTGAAGCTTTCTTT	CASSSLRGTEAFF
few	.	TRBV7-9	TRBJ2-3	TGTGCGTGCACGGGCGACGAAGATACGCAGTATTTT	CACTGDEDTQYF
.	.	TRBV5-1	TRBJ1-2	TGCGCCAGCAGCTTGGCCACGGGCTTCGATGGCTACACCTTC	CASSLATGFDGYTF
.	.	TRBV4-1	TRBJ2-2	TGCGCCAGCAGCCAACTAGCGACCACGAACACCGGGGAGCTGTTTTTT	CASSQLATTNTGELFF
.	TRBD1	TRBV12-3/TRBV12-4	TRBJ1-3	TGTGCCAGCAGTTTCAGACAGGGGACGAACACCATATATTTT	CASSFRQGTNTIYF
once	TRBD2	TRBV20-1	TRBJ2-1	TGCAGTGCTAGAGCGACTAGCCGTCCGAAGAATGAGCAGTTCTTC	CSARATSRPKNEQFF
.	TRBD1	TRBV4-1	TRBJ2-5	TGCGCCAGCAGCCATGCTCCGGGACAGGGGAATTTAGAGACCCAGTACTTC	CASSHAPGQGNLETQYF
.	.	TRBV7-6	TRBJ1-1	TGTGCCAGCAGCTTACAGCTAGGCTTTCGAATCGACGCTGAAGCTTTCTTT	CASSLQLGFRIDAEAFF
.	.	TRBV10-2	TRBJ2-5	TGCGCCAGCAGTGATACAGAGTACCAAGAGACCCAGTACTTC	CASSDTEYQETQYF
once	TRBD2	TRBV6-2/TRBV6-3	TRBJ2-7	TGTGCCAGCAGAGAATGGGCTAGCGGCGACTACGAGCAGTACTTC	CASREWASGDYEQYF
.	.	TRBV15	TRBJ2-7	TGTGCCACCAGCAGAGATCGAGAAGTCGAGCAGTACTTC	CATSRDREVEQYF
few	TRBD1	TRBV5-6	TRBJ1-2	TGTGCCAGCAGCCCGGGACAGGCCATCTATGGCTACACCTTC	CASSPGQAIYGYTF
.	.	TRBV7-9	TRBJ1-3	TGTGCCAGCAGCTTAGAAGGGGGACGGATCTTCGAGTCGAACACCATATATTTT	CASSLEGGRIFESNTIYF
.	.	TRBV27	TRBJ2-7	TGTGCCAGCGGCGAGCGGTTCAGGGCAAGCTACGAGCAGTACTTC	CASGERFRASYEQYF
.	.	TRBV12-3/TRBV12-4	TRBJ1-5	TGTGCCAGCAGCTCTCCCGATCCCCAGCATTTT	CASSSPDPQHF
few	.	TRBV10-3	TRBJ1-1	TGTGCCATCAGTAACCCTTTGGGAGCAGGGGCCAACACTGAAGCTTTCTTT	CAISNPLGAGANTEAFF
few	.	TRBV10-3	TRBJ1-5	TGTGCCATCAGTGAGTCAGACAATCAGCCCCAGCATTTT	CAISESDNQPQHF
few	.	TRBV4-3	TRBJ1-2	TGCGCCAGCAGCCAAGAACGGGGGCTGGGCTATGGCTACACCTTC	CASSQERGLGYGYTF